Below, 17 T cell receptor beta chains from the same sample are listed, as sequenced in a study of T-cell reconstitution after alpha-beta-depleted transplantation in children. Preparation of the TCRbeta library used unique molecular identifiers. TCRdb fed the PCR reads into MiXCR, producing one record per CDR3 protein. In the table there are approximately 190,000 distinct CDR3 sequences, approximately 6% of which are singletons. The source was PBMCs, collected before TCRalphabeta/CD19-depleted stem cell transplant. These TCRs come from a girl under three years old with combined immunodeficiency, due to receive a stem cell transplant.

This clonotype was found many times. This rearrangement joins TRBV20-1 to TRBJ2-4; 13 bases are a match to TRBD2. V lost 5 bases, J lost 3 bases, and 7 bases stayed unmatched. The CDR3 loop spans 16 amino acids. Germline assignment: CDR1 DFQATT and CDR2 SNEGSKA (reference sequence). DNA for the CDR3: TGCAGTGCTCGACTCGGACTAGCGGGAGTCAAAAACATTCAGTACTTC. It is translated as CSARLGLAGVKNIQYF.

At least ten counts were recorded for this clonotype. The genes are TRBV14 and TRBJ2-1; unclear D gene. Germline CDR1 and CDR2: SGHDN and FVKESK. The ends were cut back, 4 bases at V and 5 bases at J, with 9 bases in the middle. This CDR3 region has 13 residues. The CDR3 bases are TGTGCCAGCAGCCGCCTACCGGACAATGAGCAGTTCTTC. Its translation: CASSRLPDNEQFF.

This clonotype was found many times. The chain carries TRBV12-5 and TRBJ2-5; D call uncertain. V lost 3 bases, J lost 10 bases, and 12 bases lay in between. The CDR3 consists of 12 residues. Germline V gene data show CDR1 as LGHNT and CDR2 as FRNRAP. In DNA form, the CDR3 reads TGTGCTAGTGGTTTTGGGGTGCAGGACCAGTACTTC. It translates to CASGFGVQDQYF.

This clonotype was counted many times. The gene calls are TRBV18 and TRBJ2-7; 7 nucleotides agree with TRBD1. Germline V gene lookup returns CDR1 KGHSH and CDR2 LQKENI. V lost 0 bases to trimming and J lost 3 bases; unmatched junction nucleotides: 2. The CDR3 has 14 amino acids. CDR3 protein: CASSPPGQLYEQYF. The CDR3 coding sequence is TGTGCCAGCTCACCACCGGGACAGCTCTACGAGCAGTACTTC.

At least ten counts were recorded for this clonotype. The chain has TRBV28 and TRBJ2-7; either TRBD1 or TRBD2 may fit D (5 bases each). V shed 3 bases and J shed 5 bases, with 14 bases lying between them. The CDR3 sequence is 14 residues long. From germline, CDR1 is MDHEN and CDR2 SYDVKM. CDR3 amino acids: CASSLERGGDEQYF. The CDR3 DNA reads TGTGCCAGCAGTTTGGAGAGGGGTGGTGACGAGCAGTACTTC. The whole variable domain, filled in from reference TRBV28 and TRBJ2-7, reads DVKVTQSSRYLVKRTGEKVFLECVQDMDHENMFWYRQDPGLGLRLIYFSYDVKMKEKGDIPEGYSVSREKKERFSLILESASTNQTSMYLCASSLERGGDEQYFGPGTRLTVT.

At least ten counts were recorded for this clonotype. The chain joins TRBV29-1 to TRBJ1-5, with no clear D. The CDR3 contains 13 residues. The V and J ends lost 4 bases and 11 bases respectively, with 18 bases between them. In germline, CDR1 is SQVTM, CDR2 ANQGSEA. The CDR3 coding sequence is TGCAGCGTTGGCGGGCTGCAGTTGGAGGCCCAGCATTTT. This translates into CSVGGLQLEAQHF. The full variable domain, completed using reference TRBV29-1 and TRBJ1-5, is SAVISQKPSRDICQRGTSLTIQCQVDSQVTMMFWYRQQPGQSLTLIATANQGSEATYESGFVIDKFPISRPNLTFSTLTVSNMSPEDSSIYLCSVGGLQLEAQHFGDGTRLSIL.

This clonotype has at least ten counts. V gene TRBV6-5 combines with J gene TRBJ2-7; TRBD2 matches 8 bases. With 0 bases clipped from V and 0 bases from J, the junction kept 4 bases outside the gene matches. In germline, CDR1 is MNHEY, CDR2 SVGAGI. The CDR3 runs to 16 residues. The CDR3 sequence is CASSYSTLAGSYEQYF. The DNA of the CDR3 is TGTGCCAGCAGTTACTCCACGCTAGCGGGCTCCTACGAGCAGTACTTC.

V and J are TRBV4-2 and TRBJ2-7; D gene unclear. CDR1 and CDR2 from the germline V gene are LGHNA and YNFKEQ. This CDR3 is 18 amino acids long. V lost 1 base, J lost 4 bases, and 23 bases lay in between. In DNA form, the CDR3 reads TGTGCCAGCAGCCAAGTGGTTGTTGGTAGCCGAAACCCATACGAGCAGTACTTC. Translating it yields CASSQVVVGSRNPYEQYF.

The chain has TRBV7-3 and TRBJ2-4; TRBD1 might be the D (6 bases). CDR1 SGHTA and CDR2 FQGTGA come from the germline V gene. This CDR3 has 16 amino acids. Deletions cut 5 bases from V and 0 bases from J, with 14 bases between. CDR3 DNA sequence: TGTGCCAGCAGCCTTGTTGGGGGCGTAGCCAAAAACATTCAGTACTTC. Translating gives CASSLVGGVAKNIQYF.

This clonotype has ten or more counts. The chain's CDR3 is CASSLAQGRLHF. CDR3 bases: TGTGCCAGCAGCTTAGCGCAGGGACGCCTCCACTTT. This rearrangement joins TRBV7-8 to TRBJ1-6, with D possibly being TRBD1 (5 bases). Between the trimmed V and J ends, which lost 0 bases and 15 bases, there was a span of 9 bases. The CDR3 sequence is 12 residues long. Germline CDR1 reads SGHVS; CDR2 reads FQNEAQ.

Comments on this clonotype: A clone one base away is much larger, so this may be a read error. Since no conserved phenylalanine or tryptophan closes the CDR3, a read error is the likely cause. The V call is TRBV4-1, the J call TRBJ2-1; TRBD2 matches at 8 bases. The junction had 12 bases not matched to a gene; V was cut back by 8 bases and J by 9 bases. Germline lookup yields CDR1 MGHRA and CDR2 YSYEKL. The CDR3 is 14 amino acids. The CDR3 spells CASRPGGPEGEQFS. CDR3 nucleotide sequence: TGCGCCAGCCGTCCGGGGGGGCCTGAGGGTGAGCAGTTCTCC.

This clonotype was counted at least ten times. The chain links TRBV7-2 to TRBJ1-3; perhaps TRBD1 as D (6 bases). Per germline, CDR1 SGHTA and CDR2 FQGNSA. The V end was cut by 1 base, the J end by 4 bases, with 11 bases between. The CDR3 has 15 amino acids. The CDR3 DNA sequence: TGTGCCAGCAGCTTAGTACCGGACAGCGGAAACACCATATATTTT. This translates into CASSLVPDSGNTIYF.

This clonotype has a count of ten or more. The chain is built from TRBV6-5 and TRBJ2-7, with no clear D. The V and J ends lost 10 bases and 2 bases respectively, with 12 bases between them. The CDR3 length is 12 residues. CDR1 and CDR2 from the germline V gene are MNHEY and SVGAGI. CDR3 nucleotide sequence: TGTGCCACCTCGGGTTTAACCTACGAGCAGTACTTC. Translation gives CATSGLTYEQYF.

About this clonotype: A clone one base away is much larger, so this may be a read error. The chain couples TRBV12-3 or TRBV12-4 to TRBJ2-1; TRBD2 matches at 9 bases. The CDR3 is 16 amino acids. CDR3 amino acids: CCARDGLAGSPNEQFF. The CDR3 DNA follows: TGCTGTGCTAGAGATGGCCTAGCGGGATCCCCCAATGAGCAGTTCTTC.

This clonotype was seen many times. The chain uses TRBV6-1 and TRBJ2-7, with 7 bases lining up with TRBD1. The CDR3 is 14 residues long. V shed 4 bases, J shed 5 bases, and the junction held 8 bases outside the gene matches. Per germline, CDR1 MNHNS and CDR2 SASEGT. The CDR3 coding sequence is TGTGCCAGCAGTGCCCGACAGGGTCCCCACGAGCAGTACTTC. It translates to CASSARQGPHEQYF.

On this clonotype itself: This may come from a read error, since a much larger clone is one base off. This likely comes from a read error, as the CDR3 has no conserved phenylalanine or tryptophan at its end. The J gene is TRBJ1-5, the V gene TRBV27, with TRBD1 as a possible D gene (5 bases). CDR1 and CDR2 from the germline V gene are MNHEY and SMNVEV (reference sequence). This CDR3 spans 14 amino acids. V gave up 0 bases and J gave up 9 bases, with 12 bases separating them. The CDR3 protein is CASSLSPLGGPQHV. The CDR3 DNA reads as TGTGCCAGCAGTTTATCCCCATTGGGGGGGCCCCAGCATGTT.

The V and J genes are TRBV7-9 and TRBJ2-7; D gene unclear. Between the trimmed V and J ends, which lost 4 bases and 2 bases, there was a span of 15 bases. The CDR3 has 15 amino acids. The V gene's germline CDR1 is SEHNR and CDR2 FQNEAQ (reference sequence). Here the CDR3 reads CASSSRHSTPYEQYF. The CDR3 DNA follows: TGTGCCAGCAGCTCCAGACACTCCACCCCCTACGAGCAGTACTTC.